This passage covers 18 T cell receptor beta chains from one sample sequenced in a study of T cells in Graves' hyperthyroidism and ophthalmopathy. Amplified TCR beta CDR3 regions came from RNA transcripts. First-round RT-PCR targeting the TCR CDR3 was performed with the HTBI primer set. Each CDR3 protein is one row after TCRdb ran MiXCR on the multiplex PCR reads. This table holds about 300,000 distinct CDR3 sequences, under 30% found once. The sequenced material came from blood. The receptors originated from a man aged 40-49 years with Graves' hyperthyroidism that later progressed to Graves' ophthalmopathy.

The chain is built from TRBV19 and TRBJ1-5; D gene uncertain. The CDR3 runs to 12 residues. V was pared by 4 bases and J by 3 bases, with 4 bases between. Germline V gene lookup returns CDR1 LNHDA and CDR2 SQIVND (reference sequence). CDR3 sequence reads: CASSNYNQPQHF. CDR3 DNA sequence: TGTGCCAGTAGTAACTACAATCAGCCCCAGCATTTT.

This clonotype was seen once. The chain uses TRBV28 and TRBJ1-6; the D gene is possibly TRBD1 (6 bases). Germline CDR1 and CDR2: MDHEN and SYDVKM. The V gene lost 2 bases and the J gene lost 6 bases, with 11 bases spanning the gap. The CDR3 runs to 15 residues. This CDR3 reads CASSLNGGVNSPLHF. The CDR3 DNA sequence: TGTGCCAGCAGTTTAAACGGGGGCGTTAATTCACCCCTCCACTTT.

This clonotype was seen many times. CDR3 sequence reads: CASSPNLPDYPSNQPQHF. CDR3 nucleotides: TGTGCCAGCTCACCAAATTTGCCAGATTATCCAAGCAATCAGCCCCAGCATTTT. This chain links TRBV18 with TRBJ1-5; D gene unclear. V was cut by 2 bases and J by 1 base, with 18 bases left in between. The germline V gene has CDR1 KGHSH and CDR2 LQKENI. CDR3 length: 18 amino acids.

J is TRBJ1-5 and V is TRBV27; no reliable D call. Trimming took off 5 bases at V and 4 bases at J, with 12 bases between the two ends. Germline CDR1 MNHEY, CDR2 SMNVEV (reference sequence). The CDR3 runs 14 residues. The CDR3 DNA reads TGTGCCAGCAGTCTGAATCAATGGAATCAGCCCCAGCATTTT. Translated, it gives CASSLNQWNQPQHF.

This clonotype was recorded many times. CDR3 bases: TGTGCCAGCAGTACGGACAGGACGGGAAATCAGCCCCAGCATTTT. This codes for CASSTDRTGNQPQHF. V usage is TRBV12-3 or TRBV12-4 and J usage is TRBJ1-5, with 7 bases lining up with TRBD1. Unmatched junction bases numbered 8, after V lost 5 bases and J lost 4 bases. There are 15 residues in the CDR3.

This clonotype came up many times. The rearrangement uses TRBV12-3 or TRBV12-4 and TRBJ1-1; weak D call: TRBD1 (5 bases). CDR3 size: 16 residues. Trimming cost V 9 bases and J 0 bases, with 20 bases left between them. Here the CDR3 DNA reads TGTGCCAGTATAGGGACCAAACCCTCCATGAACACTGAAGCTTTCTTT. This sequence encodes CASIGTKPSMNTEAFF.

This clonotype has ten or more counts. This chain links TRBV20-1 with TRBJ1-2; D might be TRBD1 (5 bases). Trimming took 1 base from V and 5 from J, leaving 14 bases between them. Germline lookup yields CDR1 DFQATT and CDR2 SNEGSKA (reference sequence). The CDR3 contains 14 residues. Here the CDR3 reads CSARVSQGGYGYTF. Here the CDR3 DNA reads TGCAGTGCTAGAGTGAGTCAGGGCGGATATGGCTACACCTTC.

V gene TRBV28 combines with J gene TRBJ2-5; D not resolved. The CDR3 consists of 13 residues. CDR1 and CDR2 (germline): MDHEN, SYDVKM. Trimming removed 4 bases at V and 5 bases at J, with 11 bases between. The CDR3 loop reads CASSSRIFETQYF. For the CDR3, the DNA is TGTGCCAGCAGTTCAAGGATTTTCGAGACCCAGTACTTC.

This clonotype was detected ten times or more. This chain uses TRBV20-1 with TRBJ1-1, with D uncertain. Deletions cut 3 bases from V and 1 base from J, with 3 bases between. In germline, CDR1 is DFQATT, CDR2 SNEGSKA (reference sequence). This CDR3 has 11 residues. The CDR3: CSASRNTEAFF. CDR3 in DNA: TGCAGTGCTAGTAGGAACACTGAAGCTTTCTTT.

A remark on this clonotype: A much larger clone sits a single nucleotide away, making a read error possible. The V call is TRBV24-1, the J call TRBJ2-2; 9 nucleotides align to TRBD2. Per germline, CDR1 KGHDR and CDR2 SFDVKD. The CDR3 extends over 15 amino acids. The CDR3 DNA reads TGTGCCACCTCCGAGAGCGGGAGGAGGTCCGGGGGGCTGTTTTTT. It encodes CATSESGRRSGGLFF.

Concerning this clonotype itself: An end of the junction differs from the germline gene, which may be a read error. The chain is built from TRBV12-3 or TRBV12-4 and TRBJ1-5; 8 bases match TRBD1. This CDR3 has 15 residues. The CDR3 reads CASSFKTGVNQPQHF. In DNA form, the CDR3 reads TGTGCCAGCAGTTTCAAGACAGGGGTAAATCAGCCCCAGCACTTT.

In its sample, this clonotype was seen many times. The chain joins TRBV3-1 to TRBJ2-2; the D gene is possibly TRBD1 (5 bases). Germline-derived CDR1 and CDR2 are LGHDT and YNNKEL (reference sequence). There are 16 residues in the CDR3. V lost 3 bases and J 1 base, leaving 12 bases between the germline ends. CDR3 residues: CASSQTQQVNTGELFF. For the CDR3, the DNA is TGTGCCAGCAGCCAGACTCAACAGGTGAACACCGGGGAGCTGTTTTTT.

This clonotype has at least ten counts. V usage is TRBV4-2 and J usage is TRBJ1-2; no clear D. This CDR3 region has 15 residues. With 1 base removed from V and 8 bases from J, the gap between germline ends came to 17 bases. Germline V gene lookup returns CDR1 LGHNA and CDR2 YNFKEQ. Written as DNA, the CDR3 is TGTGCCAGCAGCCAAGTCGGCACGGGAAAAGAAGGCTACACCTTC. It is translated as CASSQVGTGKEGYTF.

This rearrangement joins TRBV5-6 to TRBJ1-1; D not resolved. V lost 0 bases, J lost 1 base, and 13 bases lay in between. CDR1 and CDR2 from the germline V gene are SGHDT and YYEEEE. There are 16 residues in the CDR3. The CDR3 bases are TGTGCCAGCAGCTTGGTTGGTGAGTGGGCGAACACTGAAGCTTTCTTT. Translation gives CASSLVGEWANTEAFF.

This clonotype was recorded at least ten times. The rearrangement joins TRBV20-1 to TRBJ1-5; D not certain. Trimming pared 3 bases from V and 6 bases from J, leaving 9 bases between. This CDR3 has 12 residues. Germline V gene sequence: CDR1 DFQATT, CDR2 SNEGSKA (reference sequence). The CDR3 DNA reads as TGCAGTGCTAGTCTAAATCCTCAGCCCCAGCATTTT. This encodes CSASLNPQPQHF.

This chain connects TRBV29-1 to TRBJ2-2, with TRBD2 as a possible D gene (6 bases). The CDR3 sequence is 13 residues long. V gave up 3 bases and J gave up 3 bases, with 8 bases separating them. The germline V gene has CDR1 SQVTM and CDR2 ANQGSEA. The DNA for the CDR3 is TGCAGCGTTGAGGGACTCTACACCGGGGAGCTGTTTTTT. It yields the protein CSVEGLYTGELFF.

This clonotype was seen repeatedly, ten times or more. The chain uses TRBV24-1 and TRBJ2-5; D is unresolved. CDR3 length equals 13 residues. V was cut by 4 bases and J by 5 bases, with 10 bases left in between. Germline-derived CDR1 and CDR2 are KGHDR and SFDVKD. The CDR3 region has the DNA TGTGCCACCAGTGACATTAGGGCGGAGACCCAGTACTTC. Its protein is CATSDIRAETQYF.

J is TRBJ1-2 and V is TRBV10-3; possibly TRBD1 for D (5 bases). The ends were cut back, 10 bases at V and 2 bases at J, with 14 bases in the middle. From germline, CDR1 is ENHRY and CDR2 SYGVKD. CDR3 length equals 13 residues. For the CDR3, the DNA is TGTGCCAGCAGCTGGGACGGCAACTATGGCTACACCTTC. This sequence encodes CASSWDGNYGYTF.